This T cell receptor beta chain was captured by sequencing in a study of cytomegalovirus exposure and HLA in healthy donors. Study details: An earlier analysis found around 100 million unique TCR beta sequences from 200 million or so T cells.

The PCR made use of 60 Vbeta and 13 Jbeta primers. Clones were sequenced by immunoSEQ multiplex PCR, and TCRdb holds only the in-frame ones, with some missing. The sample includes about 160,000 clones, over 70% of them seen just once. The CDR3 covers 13 residues. J lost 8 bases, V lost 6 bases, and 8 bases had no gene match. Germline V gene sequence: CDR1 MNHEY, CDR2 SVGAGI. Sequencing was performed on PBMCs. The sequence derives from a woman in her forties or fifties in good health and CMV-seropositive. The rearrangement uses TRBV6-5 and TRBJ1-2; 8 positions agree with TRBD1. The chain's CDR3 is CASRVGQAQGYTF. CDR3 sequence (DNA): TGTGCCAGCAGGGTGGGACAGGCTCAAGGCTACACCTTC.